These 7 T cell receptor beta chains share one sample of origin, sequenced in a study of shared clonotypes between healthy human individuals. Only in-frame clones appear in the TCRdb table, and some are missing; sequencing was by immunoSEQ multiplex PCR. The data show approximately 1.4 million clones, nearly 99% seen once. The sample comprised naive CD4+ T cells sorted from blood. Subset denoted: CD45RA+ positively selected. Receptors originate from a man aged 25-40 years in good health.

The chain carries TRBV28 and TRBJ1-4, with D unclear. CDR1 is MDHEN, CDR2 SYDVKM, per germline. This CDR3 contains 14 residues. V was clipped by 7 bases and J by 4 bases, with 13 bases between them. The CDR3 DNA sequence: TGTGCCAGCATTGATGGCCCTTATAATGAAAAACTGTTTTTT. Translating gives CASIDGPYNEKLFF.

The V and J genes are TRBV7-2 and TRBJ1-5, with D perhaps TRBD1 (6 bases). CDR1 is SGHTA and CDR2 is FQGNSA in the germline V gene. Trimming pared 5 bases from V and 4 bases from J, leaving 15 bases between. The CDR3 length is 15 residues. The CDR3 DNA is TGTGCCAGCAGCCCCCAGACAGGCACAAATCAGCCCCAGCATTTT. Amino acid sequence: CASSPQTGTNQPQHF.

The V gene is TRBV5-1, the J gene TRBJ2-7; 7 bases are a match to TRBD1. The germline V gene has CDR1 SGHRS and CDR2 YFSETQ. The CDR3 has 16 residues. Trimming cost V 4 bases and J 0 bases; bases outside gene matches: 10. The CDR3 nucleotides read TGCGCCAGCAGCGAAAAAAACAGGGGAAGCTCCTACGAGCAGTACTTC. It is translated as CASSEKNRGSSYEQYF.

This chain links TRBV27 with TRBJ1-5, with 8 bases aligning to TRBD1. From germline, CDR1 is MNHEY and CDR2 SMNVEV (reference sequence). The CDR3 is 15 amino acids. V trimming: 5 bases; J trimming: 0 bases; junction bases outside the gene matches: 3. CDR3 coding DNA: TGTGCCAGCAGTCGACAGGGGTATAGCAATCAGCCCCAGCATTTT. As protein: CASSRQGYSNQPQHF.

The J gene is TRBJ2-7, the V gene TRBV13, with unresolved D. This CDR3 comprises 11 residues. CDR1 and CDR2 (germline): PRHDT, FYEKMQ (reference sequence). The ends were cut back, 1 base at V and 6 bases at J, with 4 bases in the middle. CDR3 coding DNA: TGTGCCAGCAGCTTAGCCGCCGAGCAGTACTTC. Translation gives CASSLAAEQYF.

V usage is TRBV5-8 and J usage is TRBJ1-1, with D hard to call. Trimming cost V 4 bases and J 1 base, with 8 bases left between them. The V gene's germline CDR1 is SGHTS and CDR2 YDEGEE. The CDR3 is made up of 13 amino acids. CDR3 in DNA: TGTGCCAGCAGCCTGTTAGGGAACACTGAAGCTTTCTTT. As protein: CASSLLGNTEAFF.

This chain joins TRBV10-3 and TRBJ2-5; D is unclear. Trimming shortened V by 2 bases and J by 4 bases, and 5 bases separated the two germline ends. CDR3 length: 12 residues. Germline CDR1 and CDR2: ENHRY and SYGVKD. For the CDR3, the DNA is TGTGCCATCAGTGAGACAACAGAGACCCAGTACTTC. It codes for CAISETTETQYF.